The 24 T cell receptor beta chains listed next were all sequenced from one sample in a study of beta chain features in type 1 diabetes. Findings of the study overall: Moderately but significantly shorter TCRB CDR3s were found in Type 1 diabetes patients in all four CD4+ subsets.

Antigen specificity for these receptors is unknown. TCRB transcripts that were expressed got sequenced, as all of the isolated RNA had been reverse transcribed. Clones were sequenced by immunoSEQ multiplex PCR, and TCRdb holds only the in-frame ones, with some missing. The table lists around 180,000 clones, approximately 7.8% of them singletons. Sequencing was carried out using central memory CD4+ T cells from blood. The receptors derive from a woman aged 40 to 50 with type 1 diabetes.

The V call is TRBV7-3, the J call TRBJ2-5, with TRBD1 matching 8 bases. Germline V gene data show CDR1 as SGHTA and CDR2 as FQGTGA. CDR3 length: 13 amino acids. V shed 5 bases, J shed 3 bases, and the junction held 2 bases outside the gene matches. The CDR3 protein is CASSTDREETQYF. CDR3 nucleotides: TGTGCCAGCAGCACGGACAGGGAAGAGACCCAGTACTTC.

The chain carries TRBV11-2 and TRBJ1-6; unclear D gene. Trimming removed 2 bases from V and 7 bases from J, with 9 bases in between. CDR3 size: 14 residues. CDR1 is SGHAT, CDR2 FQNNGV, per germline. The CDR3 DNA reads as TGTGCCAGCAGCTTACAACAGCCAAATTCACCCCTCCACTTT. Translating it yields CASSLQQPNSPLHF.

This chain links TRBV19 with TRBJ1-1, with TRBD1 matching over 8 bases. The CDR3 consists of 13 residues. Germline V lookup: CDR1 LNHDA, CDR2 SQIVND (reference sequence). V lost 11 bases to trimming and J lost 1 base; unmatched junction nucleotides: 6. CDR3 nucleotides: TGTGCCGGAAAAGGGACAGGGAACACTGAAGCTTTCTTT. Translated: CAGKGTGNTEAFF.

This clone was counted only a few times. The chain combines TRBV7-9 with TRBJ1-5; weak D call: TRBD1 (5 bases). Germline V gives CDR1 SEHNR, CDR2 FQNEAQ (reference sequence). The germline V and J ends were trimmed by 5 bases and 5 bases, with 13 bases remaining between them. The CDR3 has 14 residues. The CDR3 here is CASSPSGEDQPQHF. The CDR3 nucleotides read TGTGCCAGCAGCCCCTCGGGGGAAGATCAGCCCCAGCATTTT.

This clone was found a few times. The V call is TRBV30, the J call TRBJ1-1, with TRBD1 matching over 7 bases. V dropped 7 bases and J dropped 4; count of bases not matched to a gene: 24. The CDR3 sequence is 18 residues long. Germline CDR1 and CDR2: GTSNPN and SVGIG (reference sequence). CDR3 nucleotide sequence: TGTGCCTCACTTAAAGGACGCCCAGGGACAGCCCCATTCACTGAAGCTTTCTTT. It codes for CASLKGRPGTAPFTEAFF.

V is TRBV27 and J is TRBJ2-1; 8 bases agree with TRBD2. CDR3 length: 16 amino acids. V was clipped by 2 bases and J by 10 bases; unmatched bases: 13. Germline loops: CDR1 MNHEY, CDR2 SMNVEV (reference sequence). The CDR3, as DNA: TGTGCCAGCAGTTTAGGAGTAGGGAGTAGCGGGATGGAGCAGTTCTTC. Residues: CASSLGVGSSGMEQFF.

The chain is built from TRBV28 and TRBJ1-5; TRBD1 is a possible D gene (5 bases). The V gene lost 6 bases and the J gene lost 7 bases, with 19 bases spanning the gap. This CDR3 is built from 15 residues. CDR1 and CDR2 (germline): MDHEN, SYDVKM. The CDR3 reads CASRYQGDIWQPQHF. In nucleotides, the CDR3 is TGTGCCAGCAGATACCAAGGGGATATTTGGCAGCCCCAGCATTTT.

This clone showed up many times. The V call is TRBV5-1, the J call TRBJ2-2; 8 nucleotides agree with TRBD1. The CDR3 consists of 15 residues. The germline CDR1 and CDR2 sequences are SGHRS and YFSETQ. The junction had 6 bases not matched to a gene; V was cut back by 4 bases and J by 4 bases. The CDR3 coding sequence is TGCGCCAGCAGCCACCCAGACAGGGGCACCGGGGAGCTGTTTTTT. Its translation: CASSHPDRGTGELFF.

J is TRBJ2-7 and V is TRBV28; D might be TRBD1 (6 bases). From germline, CDR1 is MDHEN and CDR2 SYDVKM. The V and J ends lost 6 bases and 7 bases respectively, with 13 bases between them. CDR3 length: 12 amino acids. CDR3 nucleotide sequence: TGTGCCAGCAGCGACGACAGGTTTGAGCAGTACTTC. This codes for CASSDDRFEQYF.

This rearrangement joins TRBV6-6 to TRBJ2-5; the match to TRBD1 covers 7 bases. Germline V lookup: CDR1 MNHNY, CDR2 SVGAGI (reference sequence). This CDR3 spans 16 amino acids. With 3 bases clipped from V and 1 base from J, the junction kept 8 bases outside the gene matches. The CDR3 protein is CASSYSRNRGQETQYF. The DNA of the CDR3 is TGTGCCAGCAGTTATTCCCGTAACAGGGGCCAAGAGACCCAGTACTTC.

The chain joins TRBV28 to TRBJ2-7, with D possibly matching TRBD2 (5 bases). The CDR3 is 14 amino acids. The germline V gene encodes CDR1 MDHEN and CDR2 SYDVKM. Trimming removed 1 base at V and 3 bases at J, with 10 bases between. Written as DNA, the CDR3 is TGTGCCAGCAGTTTATTTGGCGGAGGCTACGAGCAGTACTTC. Residues: CASSLFGGGYEQYF.

This chain's CDR3 is CASSSDKSYEQYF. The CDR3 DNA is TGTGCCAGCAGTTCCGACAAGTCCTACGAGCAGTACTTC. The V gene is TRBV6-5, the J gene TRBJ2-7, with D uncertain. Trimming left V 4 bases short and J 1 base short, with 8 bases between. The length of the CDR3 is 13 residues. Germline V lookup: CDR1 MNHEY, CDR2 SVGAGI.

The table lists this clone with a few counts. CDR3 nucleotides: TGTGCCAGCAGCCCCAAACGGACAGGAACGTACTATGGCTACACCTTC. Residues: CASSPKRTGTYYGYTF. The chain couples TRBV9 to TRBJ1-2; 7 bases are a match to TRBD1. In germline, CDR1 is SGDLS, CDR2 YYNGEE. The ends lost 4 bases at V and 3 bases at J; junction bases unmatched: 12. This CDR3 spans 16 amino acids. Supplemented by reference TRBV9 and TRBJ1-2, the full variable domain reads DSGVTQTPKHLITATGQRVTLRCSPRSGDLSVYWYQQSLDQGLQFLIQYYNGEERAKGNILERFSAQQFPDLHSELNLSSLELGDSALYFCASSPKRTGTYYGYTFGSGTRLTVV.

The chain is built from TRBV6-5 and TRBJ1-2; TRBD1 matches 8 bases. Germline CDR1 and CDR2: MNHEY and SVGAGI. The CDR3 totals 13 residues. Unmatched junction bases numbered 7, after V lost 5 bases and J lost 8 bases. The CDR3 region has the DNA TGTGCCAGCAGTCCTCAGGGGGCGCGGGGCTACACCTTC. As protein: CASSPQGARGYTF.

A few counts support this clone. The chain combines TRBV29-1 with TRBJ2-7; TRBD2 matches 12 bases. The CDR3 totals 15 residues. Germline CDR1 reads SQVTM; CDR2 reads ANQGSEA. With 1 base clipped from V and 3 bases from J, the junction kept 4 bases outside the gene matches. The CDR3 DNA follows: TGCAGCGTTGAAGGGCTAGCGGGGGGGATCTACGAGCAGTACTTC. Amino acids: CSVEGLAGGIYEQYF.

Only a few counts were recorded for this clone. V usage is TRBV5-1 and J usage is TRBJ2-2; a weak D match, TRBD2 (6 bases). Looked up from germline, CDR1 is SGHRS and CDR2 is YFSETQ. The CDR3 has 17 amino acids. V was trimmed by 2 bases and J by 4 bases, leaving 18 bases between them. The CDR3 coding sequence is TGCGCCAGCAGCTTTATGGGGGACTCTTGGGCCACCGGGGAGCTGTTTTTT. The encoded protein is CASSFMGDSWATGELFF.

This clone was seen at least ten times. The chain links TRBV7-9 to TRBJ1-1, with 8 bases aligning to TRBD1. Trimming removed 5 bases from V and 0 bases from J; junction bases left unmatched: 8. CDR1 is SEHNR and CDR2 is FQNEAQ in the germline V gene (reference sequence). This CDR3 spans 16 amino acids. The CDR3 here is CASSPNRGTLNTEAFF. CDR3 coding DNA: TGTGCCAGCAGCCCGAACAGGGGGACCTTGAACACTGAAGCTTTCTTT. The variable domain in full, with the rest retrieved from reference TRBV7-9 and TRBJ1-1, is DTGVSQNPRHKITKRGQNVTFRCDPISEHNRLYWYRQTLGQGPEFLTYFQNEAQLEKSRLLSDRFSAERPKGSFSTLEIQRTEQGDSAMYLCASSPNRGTLNTEAFFGQGTRLTVV.

V is TRBV14 and J is TRBJ2-5; D perhaps matches TRBD2 (5 bases). The CDR3 has 12 amino acids. Looked up from germline, CDR1 is SGHDN and CDR2 is FVKESK. The V and J ends lost 3 bases and 7 bases respectively, with 9 bases between them. The chain's CDR3 is CASSHPRGTQYF. CDR3 nucleotides: TGTGCCAGCAGCCATCCCCGGGGGACCCAGTACTTC. The full variable domain, rest sourced from reference TRBV14 and TRBJ2-5, is EAGVTQFPSHSVIEKGQTVTLRCDPISGHDNLYWYRRVMGKEIKFLLHFVKESKQDESGMPNNRFLAERTGGTYSTLKVQPAELEDSGVYFCASSHPRGTQYFGPGTRLLVL.

In this sample, this clone turned up a few times. The CDR3 reads CASSQDSGGAGGYTF. The CDR3 coding sequence is TGCGCCAGCAGCCAAGATTCGGGGGGCGCGGGAGGCTACACCTTC. J is TRBJ1-2 and V is TRBV4-3, with D possibly TRBD1 on 6 matching bases. CDR1 and CDR2 from the germline V gene are LGHNA and YSLEER. Trimming stripped 0 bases from V and 8 bases from J, with 16 bases between. The CDR3 is made up of 15 amino acids.

This clone was observed a few times. The chain couples TRBV6-5 to TRBJ1-4; D ambiguous. The CDR3 is 12 residues long. V dropped 8 bases and J dropped 8 bases, with 12 bases sitting between them. CDR1 MNHEY and CDR2 SVGAGI come from the germline V gene. As DNA, the CDR3 is TGTGCCAGCGGAACGAGAGGGGAAAAACTGTTTTTT. It encodes CASGTRGEKLFF.

Many counts were recorded for this clone. The V and J genes are TRBV29-1 and TRBJ2-1; weak D call: TRBD1 (6 bases). Germline loops: CDR1 SQVTM, CDR2 ANQGSEA. V was trimmed by 7 bases and J by 10 bases, leaving 23 bases between them. The CDR3 runs 14 residues. CDR3 protein: CSAGAGDDLGEQFF. In DNA, the CDR3 is TGCAGCGCAGGGGCAGGGGACGACTTAGGGGAGCAGTTCTTC.

The rearrangement links TRBV9 to TRBJ2-5; perhaps TRBD2 as D (5 bases). Between the trimmed V and J ends, which lost 4 bases and 5 bases, there was a span of 15 bases. The CDR3 runs 14 residues. Germline V gene lookup returns CDR1 SGDLS and CDR2 YYNGEE. The CDR3 spells CASSLSFPGETQYF. The DNA of the CDR3 is TGTGCCAGCAGCCTTTCGTTCCCGGGGGAGACCCAGTACTTC.

The table lists this clone with a few counts. The rearrangement links TRBV6-5 to TRBJ2-3, with TRBD2 matching 7 bases. CDR3 length: 13 residues. Trimming at V came to 7 bases and at J to 1 base, leaving 2 bases not matched to a gene. From germline, CDR1 is MNHEY and CDR2 SVGAGI. CDR3 residues: CASNLAGTDTQYF. CDR3 bases: TGTGCCAGCAATCTAGCGGGCACAGATACGCAGTATTTT.

This clone has more than one count but fewer than ten. The chain couples TRBV28 to TRBJ2-7; TRBD2 agrees at 9 bases. Germline values: CDR1 MDHEN, CDR2 SYDVKM. This CDR3 region has 15 residues. J gave up 2 bases and V 2 bases, and 4 bases lay outside the gene matches. The CDR3 here is CASSLRLAGTYEQYF. CDR3 nucleotides: TGTGCCAGCAGTTTAAGGCTAGCGGGGACCTACGAGCAGTACTTC.